This passage covers 18 T cell receptor beta chains from one sample sequenced in a study of beta chain features in type 1 diabetes. The investigators reverse transcribed all of the isolated RNA, so they sequenced expressed TCRB transcripts. The assay was immunoSEQ multiplex PCR, and TCRdb's table has in-frame clones only and misses some. Counted here are about half a million clones, around 10% occurring once; the ten biggest clones make up less than 0.06%. Sequences were obtained from naive CD4+ T cells from blood. The source is a woman between 18 and 29 years old in good health.

This clone was counted only a few times. J is TRBJ1-3 and V is TRBV7-2; no clear D. CDR1 SGHTA and CDR2 FQGNSA come from the germline V gene. V was trimmed by 4 bases and J by 0 bases, leaving 13 bases between them. The CDR3 consists of 16 residues. DNA of the CDR3: TGTGCCAGCAGCTCGTGGCCTCCTAGCTCTGGAAACACCATATATTTT. The encoded protein is CASSSWPPSSGNTIYF. Full variable domain (missing parts from reference TRBV7-2 and TRBJ1-3): GAGVSQSPSNKVTEKGKDVELRCDPISGHTALYWYRQSLGQGLEFLIYFQGNSAPDKSGLPSDRFSAERTGGSVSTLTIQRTQQEDSAVYLCASSSWPPSSGNTIYFGEGSWLTVV.

A few counts support this clone. J is TRBJ2-5 and V is TRBV4-1, with TRBD1 matching over 7 bases. Germline CDR1 reads MGHRA; CDR2 reads YSYEKL. The CDR3 consists of 17 residues. The V and J ends lost 0 bases and 1 base, in that order; junction bases with no gene match: 8. Here the CDR3 DNA reads TGCGCCAGCAGCCAAGATAGGGGGACAGTTTCCCAAGAGACCCAGTACTTC. Protein product: CASSQDRGTVSQETQYF.

The genes are TRBV7-9 and TRBJ1-5, with TRBD1 identical over 8 bases. V was clipped by 0 bases and J by 3 bases; unmatched bases: 4. CDR1 and CDR2 (germline): SEHNR, FQNEAQ (reference sequence). This CDR3 region has 16 residues. The CDR3 region is CASSLAGTGVNQPQHF. In DNA form, the CDR3 reads TGTGCCAGCAGCTTAGCTGGGACAGGAGTCAATCAGCCCCAGCATTTT. The variable domain in full, with the rest retrieved from reference TRBV7-9 and TRBJ1-5, is DTGVSQNPRHKITKRGQNVTFRCDPISEHNRLYWYRQTLGQGPEFLTYFQNEAQLEKSRLLSDRFSAERPKGSFSTLEIQRTEQGDSAMYLCASSLAGTGVNQPQHFGDGTRLSIL.

This chain joins TRBV9 and TRBJ2-5, with TRBD2 matching 10 bases. V shed 0 bases, J shed 5 bases, and the junction held 10 bases outside the gene matches. Germline values: CDR1 SGDLS, CDR2 YYNGEE. The CDR3 is 17 residues long. As DNA, the CDR3 is TGTGCCAGCAGCGTAGCTTCGGGGTCTAGCGGGAGCGAGACCCAGTACTTC. This sequence encodes CASSVASGSSGSETQYF. The full variable domain, its missing parts supplied by reference TRBV9 and TRBJ2-5, is DSGVTQTPKHLITATGQRVTLRCSPRSGDLSVYWYQQSLDQGLQFLIQYYNGEERAKGNILERFSAQQFPDLHSELNLSSLELGDSALYFCASSVASGSSGSETQYFGPGTRLLVL.

This clone has a handful of counts. This sequence joins TRBV6-1 and TRBJ2-7; the D is unclear. CDR3 length: 14 residues. V lost 1 base and J lost 7, with 14 bases in between. Looked up from germline, CDR1 is MNHNS and CDR2 is SASEGT. CDR3 coding DNA: TGTGCCAGCAGTGAAGTTCGCGTTAATAGGGAGCAGTACGTC. Translating gives CASSEVRVNREQYV.

This clone has ten or more counts. The chain combines TRBV14 with TRBJ2-5; no firm D call. The ends were cut back, 5 bases at V and 4 bases at J, with 11 bases in the middle. CDR3 length equals 13 residues. Germline CDR1 SGHDN, CDR2 FVKESK. DNA of the CDR3: TGTGCCAGCAGCTTACTCAAGGCAGAGACCCAGTACTTC. Its translation is CASSLLKAETQYF.

This chain uses TRBV27 with TRBJ2-1, with 7 bases fitting TRBD2. Germline V lookup: CDR1 MNHEY, CDR2 SMNVEV (reference sequence). Losses at the gene ends were 3 bases for V and 1 base for J; bases not matched to a gene: 9. The CDR3 is 17 amino acids. The CDR3 bases are TGTGCCAGCAGTTTGGGGTGGGAGGGCAGATCCTACAATGAGCAGTTCTTC. Its protein is CASSLGWEGRSYNEQFF.

V usage is TRBV10-3 and J usage is TRBJ2-7; no clear D. Germline loops: CDR1 ENHRY, CDR2 SYGVKD. Trimming removed 5 bases at V and 4 bases at J, with 9 bases between. This CDR3 has 12 residues. CDR3 nucleotides: TGTGCCATCAGTCGTTTGGGTTACGAGCAGTACGTC. It encodes CAISRLGYEQYV.

The chain is built from TRBV10-3 and TRBJ2-7; TRBD1 is a possible D gene (6 bases). This CDR3 comprises 12 residues. Germline V gene data show CDR1 as ENHRY and CDR2 as SYGVKD. V dropped 6 bases and J dropped 6 bases, with 12 bases sitting between them. The DNA of the CDR3 is TGTGCCATCAGCGAACAGGGTTTCGAGCAGTACGTC. Amino acids: CAISEQGFEQYV.

The chain combines TRBV2 with TRBJ2-7; a possible D gene is TRBD1 (5 bases). The ends were cut back, 6 bases at V and 3 bases at J, with 21 bases in the middle. Germline V gives CDR1 SNHLY, CDR2 FYNNEI. This CDR3 has 16 amino acids. CDR3 bases: TGTGCCAGCAGCCCCGTCGTTACTGGGGCCGACTACGAGCAGTACTTC. It is translated as CASSPVVTGADYEQYF.

There are a few counts of this clone. V usage is TRBV7-8 and J usage is TRBJ2-7; 9 nucleotides line up with TRBD1. The V and J ends lost 4 bases and 5 bases, in that order; junction bases with no gene match: 9. This CDR3 is built from 15 residues. Germline CDR1 SGHVS, CDR2 FQNEAQ. As DNA, the CDR3 is TGTGCCAGCAGCTCGAGGCGGGACAGGGTTAACGAGCAGTACTTC. It codes for CASSSRRDRVNEQYF.

This rearrangement joins TRBV27 to TRBJ1-5, with 8 bases aligning to TRBD1. Germline assignment: CDR1 MNHEY and CDR2 SMNVEV (reference sequence). The CDR3 spans 15 residues. After removal of 6 bases from V and 6 bases from J, the junction contained 10 bases not matched to a gene. The DNA of the CDR3 is TGTGCCAGCAGCCCTATTGGGACAGGCCCTCAGCCCCAGCATTTT. It is translated as CASSPIGTGPQPQHF.

The chain carries TRBV18 and TRBJ2-3; TRBD2 aligns across 11 bases. V dropped 6 bases and J dropped 6; count of bases not matched to a gene: 8. The germline V gene encodes CDR1 KGHSH and CDR2 LQKENI. The CDR3 is made up of 15 amino acids. This CDR3 reads CASSLGLAVPDTQYF. The CDR3 DNA sequence: TGTGCCAGCTCCCTGGGACTAGCGGTGCCGGATACGCAGTATTTT.

There are a few counts of this clone. This chain links TRBV30 with TRBJ2-7, with D possibly matching TRBD2 (6 bases). The V end lost 1 base, the J end lost 2 bases, and 15 bases lay between the germline ends. The CDR3 totals 15 residues. Germline values: CDR1 GTSNPN, CDR2 SVGIG (reference sequence). The CDR3 DNA follows: TGTGCCTGGAGTGAAGTGAGCGGGCGAACCTACGAGCAGTACTTC. The encoded protein is CAWSEVSGRTYEQYF.

This chain connects TRBV4-3 to TRBJ1-4, with D uncertain. Trimming removed 4 bases at V and 6 bases at J, with 9 bases between. Germline V gene data show CDR1 as LGHNA and CDR2 as YSLEER. The CDR3 consists of 13 residues. The CDR3 sequence: CASSRLTDEKLFF. CDR3 coding DNA: TGCGCCAGCAGCCGTCTTACGGATGAAAAACTGTTTTTT.

This chain connects TRBV5-6 to TRBJ2-1; no reliable D call. CDR1 is SGHDT and CDR2 is YYEEEE in the germline V gene. V dropped 5 bases and J dropped 1 base, with 19 bases sitting between them. The CDR3 sequence is 17 residues long. DNA of the CDR3: TGTGCCAGCAGTTCAGGACCGGAGTCAAGGTCCTACAATGAGCAGTTCTTC. Its protein product is CASSSGPESRSYNEQFF. The full variable domain, in which reference TRBV5-6 and TRBJ2-1 provide the parts outside the CDR3, is DAGVTQSPTHLIKTRGQQVTLRCSPKSGHDTVSWYQQALGQGPQFIFQYYEEEERQRGNFPDRFSGHQFPNYSSELNVNALLLGDSALYLCASSSGPESRSYNEQFFGPGTRLTVL.

The chain employs TRBV30 and TRBJ1-5, with 7 bases matching TRBD1. V dropped 2 bases and J dropped 1; count of bases not matched to a gene: 11. CDR1 is GTSNPN and CDR2 is SVGIG in the germline V gene (reference sequence). This CDR3 has 17 residues. Here the CDR3 reads CAWSPLGGGRSNQPQHF. The CDR3 region has the DNA TGTGCCTGGAGTCCACTAGGAGGGGGCCGGAGCAATCAGCCCCAGCATTTT.

This sequence joins TRBV6-6 and TRBJ1-5; D might be TRBD1 (5 bases). The length of the CDR3 is 13 residues. The V and J ends lost 4 bases and 8 bases respectively, with 12 bases between them. CDR1 is MNHNY, CDR2 SVGAGI, per germline (reference sequence). CDR3 amino acids: CASSSLQVKPQHF. CDR3 bases: TGTGCCAGCAGTTCCTTACAGGTGAAGCCCCAGCATTTT.